This is a list of T cell receptor beta chains from one sample in a study of cytomegalovirus exposure and HLA in healthy donors. This table comes from immunoSEQ multiplex PCR, and its TCRdb copy is limited to in-frame clones, with some not included. The sample lists under 200,000 clones; over 70% were seen once. The sequencing sample was made of PBMCs. Receptor source: a woman in her 50s in good health and CMV-seronegative. Both conserved end residues are part of each CDR3. The order of the fields is D gene, clone size, J gene, V gene, CDR3 protein, CDR3 DNA. The D gene is left open where the match is weak. Clone size, where shown, is once, few, many, or a class for clones that have expanded.

>TRBD1|.|TRBJ1-1|TRBV23-1
CASSLWDRGYSTEAFF
TGCGCCAGCAGCCTATGGGACAGGGGGTATTCCACTGAAGCTTTCTTT
>.|.|TRBJ2-7|TRBV7-2
CASSLPTPYEQYF
TGTGCCAGCAGCTTACCTACTCCCTACGAGCAGTACTTC
>TRBD1|.|TRBJ2-7|TRBV7-8
CASSLGDRVSYEQYF
TGTGCCAGCAGCTTAGGGGACAGGGTTTCTTACGAGCAGTACTTC
>.|.|TRBJ2-1|TRBV11-2
CASSLESHAGNEQFF
TGTGCCAGCAGCTTAGAATCTCATGCAGGGAATGAGCAGTTCTTC
>TRBD1|.|TRBJ1-1|TRBV7-9
CASSPRTGVRAEAFF
TGTGCCAGCAGCCCGCGAACAGGGGTTCGCGCTGAAGCTTTCTTT
>.|.|TRBJ2-7|TRBV2
CANDQGPNYSYEQYF
TGTGCCAACGACCAGGGGCCCAATTACTCCTACGAGCAGTACTTC
>TRBD2|.|TRBJ2-3|TRBV5-4
CASSLQREASTDTQYF
TGTGCCAGCAGCTTGCAGCGGGAGGCTAGCACAGATACGCAGTATTTT
>.|.|TRBJ2-5|TRBV2
CASSDLTGQETQYF
TGTGCCAGCAGTGATCTTACGGGTCAAGAGACCCAGTACTTC
>.|.|TRBJ1-3|TRBV18
CASSPPGSDTIYF
TGTGCCAGCTCACCCCCCGGTAGCGACACCATATATTTT
>TRBD1|.|TRBJ2-7|TRBV15
CATSSLRDRGRGTSKYEQYF
TGTGCCACCAGCAGCCTTCGGGACAGGGGGCGAGGGACTAGCAAGTACGAGCAGTACTTC
>TRBD2|.|TRBJ2-7|TRBV5-1
CASGYTTGTSGSYEQYF
TGCGCCAGCGGATATACCACCGGGACTAGCGGATCCTACGAGCAGTACTTC
>TRBD1|.|TRBJ1-1|TRBV28
CASSLFSGGAANTEAFF
TGTGCCAGCAGTTTATTTTCAGGGGGCGCTGCGAACACTGAAGCTTTCTTT
>.|once|TRBJ2-7|TRBV15
CATSRLLGVQGAYEQYF
TGTGCCACCAGCAGACTCCTGGGGGTACAGGGCGCCTACGAGCAGTACTTC
>TRBD1|.|TRBJ1-1|TRBV6-5
CASRGPGQSTAFF
TGTGCCAGCAGGGGCCCGGGACAGAGTACAGCTTTCTTT
>TRBD1|.|TRBJ2-2|TRBV9
CASTGTVNTGELFF
TGTGCCAGCACCGGGACAGTTAACACCGGGGAGCTGTTTTTT
>TRBD1|.|TRBJ2-7|TRBV7-2
CASSFVPGRTDRGSGQYF
TGTGCCAGCAGCTTTGTTCCTGGGCGGACTGACAGGGGTTCAGGGCAGTACTTC
>.|.|TRBJ1-1|TRBV28
CASSIQGTTEAFF
TGTGCCAGCAGTATACAGGGTACCACTGAAGCTTTCTTT
>.|.|TRBJ1-2|TRBV5-5
CASSPTSNSNYGYTF
TGTGCCAGCAGCCCCACGTCTAACAGCAACTATGGCTACACCTTC
>.|.|TRBJ2-7|TRBV28
CASSHSYEQYF
TGTGCCAGCAGTCACTCCTACGAGCAGTACTTC
>.|.|TRBJ2-7|TRBV28
CASSPPSVWEQYF
TGTGCCAGCAGTCCCCCTTCAGTATGGGAGCAGTACTTC
>.|.|TRBJ2-7|TRBV28
CASSLVPVSWEQYF
TGTGCCAGCAGTTTAGTTCCGGTGTCTTGGGAGCAGTACTTC
>.|.|TRBJ2-3|TRBV27
CASSFFSPDTQYF
TGTGCCAGCAGTTTCTTTAGCCCAGATACGCAGTATTTT
>TRBD1|.|TRBJ2-1|TRBV5-1
CASQKQGANEQFF
TGCGCCAGCCAAAAACAGGGGGCCAATGAGCAGTTCTTC
>TRBD2|.|TRBJ2-1|TRBV7-9
CASSPLAGAGNEQFF
TGTGCCAGCAGCCCGCTAGCGGGAGCGGGGAATGAGCAGTTCTTC
>TRBD2|.|TRBJ2-7|TRBV4-3
CASSQDGRLGGEQYF
TGCGCCAGCAGCCAAGACGGACGGTTGGGGGGGGAGCAGTACTTC
>.|.|TRBJ2-7|TRBV2
CAGSSSSYEQYF
TGTGCCGGCTCTAGCAGTTCCTACGAGCAGTACTTC
>.|.|TRBJ2-2|TRBV29-1
CSAWATGELFF
TGCAGCGCCTGGGCCACCGGGGAGCTGTTTTTT
>TRBD2|.|TRBJ2-2|TRBV19
CASMASGSPTGELFF
TGTGCCAGTATGGCTAGCGGGAGTCCCACCGGGGAGCTGTTTTTT
>.|.|TRBJ1-2|TRBV2
CASSPSALNYGYTF
TGTGCCAGCAGTCCTAGTGCTCTTAACTATGGCTACACCTTC
>TRBD1|.|TRBJ2-1|TRBV28
CASSPRGTGGYNEQFF
TGTGCCAGCAGTCCCCGGGGGACAGGGGGTTACAATGAGCAGTTCTTC
>.|.|TRBJ2-1|TRBV2
CASSPRDFLPHEQFF
TGTGCCAGCAGTCCCCGGGACTTTCTCCCACATGAGCAGTTCTTC
>TRBD1|once|TRBJ2-1|TRBV5-4
CASREGGKGSYNEQFF
TGTGCCAGCAGGGAAGGGGGCAAAGGCTCCTACAATGAGCAGTTCTTC
>TRBD1|.|TRBJ2-7|TRBV2
CASSDLQGANEQYF
TGTGCCAGCAGTGATCTCCAGGGGGCAAACGAGCAGTACTTC
>.|.|TRBJ2-1|TRBV9
CASSFAGPGRGDEQFF
TGTGCCAGCAGCTTCGCCGGTCCAGGGCGCGGGGATGAGCAGTTCTTC
>TRBD2|.|TRBJ2-3|TRBV6-4
CATSLAGGPGDTQYF
TGTGCCACCTCACTAGCGGGGGGGCCGGGAGATACGCAGTATTTT
>.|.|TRBJ2-5|TRBV4-1
CASSQAGSETQYF
TGCGCCAGCAGCCAAGCAGGGTCCGAGACCCAGTACTTC
>.|once|TRBJ2-7|TRBV28
CASTTRQAYEQYF
TGTGCCAGCACCACCAGACAGGCCTACGAGCAGTACTTC
>.|.|TRBJ1-5|TRBV28
CASSLILDLRRHF
TGTGCCAGCAGTTTGATTCTCGATTTGAGGAGGCATTTT
>.|.|TRBJ1-1|TRBV7-8
CASTLTWGGTEAFF
TGTGCCAGCACGCTGACTTGGGGAGGGACTGAAGCTTTCTTT